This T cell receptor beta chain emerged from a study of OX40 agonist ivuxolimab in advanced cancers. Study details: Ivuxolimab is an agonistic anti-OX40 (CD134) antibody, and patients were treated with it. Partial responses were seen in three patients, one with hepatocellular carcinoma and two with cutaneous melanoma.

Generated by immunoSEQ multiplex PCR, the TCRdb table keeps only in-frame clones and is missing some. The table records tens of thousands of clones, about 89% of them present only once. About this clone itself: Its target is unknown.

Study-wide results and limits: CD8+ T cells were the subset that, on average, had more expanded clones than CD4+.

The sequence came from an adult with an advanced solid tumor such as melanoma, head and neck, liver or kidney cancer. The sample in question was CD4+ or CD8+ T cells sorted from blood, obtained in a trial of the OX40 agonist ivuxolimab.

CDR3 sequence: CASSPTGEETQYF. In DNA form, the CDR3 reads TGTGCCAGCAGCCCCACAGGGGAGGAGACCCAGTACTTC. V and J are TRBV7-8 and TRBJ2-5; 7 nucleotides agree with TRBD1. The ends lost 5 bases at V and 5 bases at J; junction bases unmatched: 5. In germline, CDR1 is SGHVS, CDR2 FQNEAQ. The CDR3 is 13 residues long.